This entry lists 12 T cell receptor beta chains sequenced from one sample in a study of post-analysis software for immune sequencing data. General study findings and limits: Relative to controls, patients had five TRBV segments at higher frequency, with TRBV5-6, TRBV5-1 and TRBV20-1 among these.

Antigen specificity for these receptors is unknown. The TCR beta cDNA libraries carried unique molecular identifiers. TCRdb redid the calling of the PCR reads with MiXCR, one entry per CDR3 protein. The sample consists of about 190,000 distinct CDR3 sequences, about 30% of them appearing once. Sequencing used blood. The receptors derive from a girl younger than 18 with multiple sclerosis.

The sample holds one count of this clonotype. A clone one base away is much larger, so this may be a read error. The chain joins TRBV11-2 to TRBJ2-3, with 8 positions matching TRBD1. The V segment lost 4 bases and the J segment 0 bases; nucleotides outside the gene matches: 6. The CDR3 contains 16 residues. The germline V gene encodes CDR1 SGHAT and CDR2 FQNNGV. The CDR3 here is CASSSGQDPSTDTQYF. In DNA, the CDR3 is TGTGCCAGCAGCTCGGGACAGGACCCTAGCACAGATACGCAGTATTTT.

The chain combines TRBV4-2 with TRBJ2-7; 7 bases fit TRBD1. Losses at the gene ends were 4 bases for V and 2 bases for J; bases not matched to a gene: 8. This CDR3 has 15 amino acids. In germline, CDR1 is LGHNA, CDR2 YNFKEQ. CDR3 sequence (DNA): TGTGCCAGCAGCCTGGAGCACAGGGGTCCCTACGAGCAGTACTTC. Translating gives CASSLEHRGPYEQYF.

This clonotype was observed many times. This chain uses TRBV14 with TRBJ2-7; 7 bases are shared with TRBD1. Germline loops: CDR1 SGHDN, CDR2 FVKESK. The junction had 11 bases not matched to a gene; V was cut back by 0 bases and J by 3 bases. The CDR3 consists of 17 residues. CDR3 amino acids: CASSQERGGRGIYEQYF. The CDR3 DNA sequence: TGTGCCAGCAGCCAAGAGAGAGGGGGCAGAGGGATCTACGAGCAGTACTTC.

The chain employs TRBV7-9 and TRBJ2-1, with 10 bases aligning to TRBD1. Unmatched junction bases numbered 14, after V lost 3 bases and J lost 9 bases. CDR3 length: 17 residues. Germline values: CDR1 SEHNR, CDR2 FQNEAQ (reference sequence). This CDR3 is CASSFSSGTGAGGEQFF. CDR3 nucleotides: TGTGCCAGCAGCTTTTCTTCCGGGACAGGGGCTGGTGGTGAGCAGTTCTTC.

This clonotype was seen many times. This sequence joins TRBV3-1 and TRBJ2-7, with D unclear. Trimming took 4 bases from V and 3 from J, leaving 16 bases between them. Looked up from germline, CDR1 is LGHDT and CDR2 is YNNKEL (reference sequence). There are 15 residues in the CDR3. CDR3 amino acids: CASSLISGTIYEQYF. The CDR3 DNA sequence: TGTGCCAGCAGCCTTATTTCGGGCACGATCTACGAGCAGTACTTC.

This clonotype was observed a handful of times. The J gene is TRBJ1-5, the V gene TRBV2, with D possibly being TRBD1 (6 bases). Per germline, CDR1 SNHLY and CDR2 FYNNEI. Trimming left V 6 bases short and J 3 bases short, with 12 bases between. This CDR3 has 14 amino acids. Written as DNA, the CDR3 is TGTGCCAGCAGAACTACAGGGCACAATCAGCCCCAGCATTTT. It specifies CASRTTGHNQPQHF.

The CDR3 DNA is TGCAGCGTAGAGACCCCGGGGTCCTACAATGAGCAGTTCTTC. Its translation: CSVETPGSYNEQFF. This sequence joins TRBV29-1 and TRBJ2-1, with D tentatively TRBD2 (5 bases). Trimming took 6 bases from V and 1 from J, leaving 13 bases between them. CDR1 and CDR2 (germline): SQVTM, ANQGSEA. The length of the CDR3 is 14 residues.

This clonotype has only a few counts. The J gene is TRBJ2-1, the V gene TRBV28; 11 bases match TRBD2. V lost 6 bases and J lost 0; bases outside the gene matches: 10. This CDR3 has 18 residues. Germline V gives CDR1 MDHEN, CDR2 SYDVKM. The CDR3 sequence is CASSRLAGGKSSYNEQFF. CDR3 coding DNA: TGTGCCAGCAGCCGCCTAGCGGGAGGTAAGAGCTCCTACAATGAGCAGTTCTTC.

At least ten counts were recorded for this clonotype. The rearrangement links TRBV10-3 to TRBJ2-1, with 11 bases that match TRBD2. The CDR3 runs 15 residues. Germline trimming cut 4 bases from V and 5 bases from J; bases unmatched to any gene: 4. CDR1 and CDR2 from the germline V gene are ENHRY and SYGVKD. The CDR3 here is CAISVVAGGDNEQFF. CDR3 DNA: TGTGCCATCAGTGTGGTAGCGGGGGGGGACAATGAGCAGTTCTTC.

The chain links TRBV7-8 to TRBJ2-2; 8 nucleotides match TRBD2. J lost 6 bases, V lost 5 bases, and 11 bases had no gene match. Germline loops: CDR1 SGHVS, CDR2 FQNEAQ. This CDR3 contains 16 residues. CDR3 DNA: TGTGCCAGCAGCCCAAGGACAGCGGGGGCCCCCGGGGAGCTGTTTTTT. This codes for CASSPRTAGAPGELFF.

This clonotype was detected ten times or more. The chain couples TRBV6-5 to TRBJ2-4, with D possibly TRBD1 on 6 matching bases. Germline lookup yields CDR1 MNHEY and CDR2 SVGAGI. Trimming took off 7 bases at V and 6 bases at J, with 19 bases between the two ends. This CDR3 contains 15 residues. The CDR3 DNA reads as TGTGCCAGCAACCCATTAGGGGGAGTTGGAAACATTCAGTACTTC. Protein: CASNPLGGVGNIQYF.

This clonotype was counted many times. CDR3 loop: CATTRDYSYEQYF. In DNA, the CDR3 is TGTGCCACCACGCGGGACTACTCCTACGAGCAGTACTTC. The chain employs TRBV15 and TRBJ2-7; 7 positions agree with TRBD2. Germline-derived CDR1 and CDR2 are LNHNV and YYDKDF (reference sequence). CDR3 length equals 13 residues. Unmatched junction bases numbered 3, after V lost 7 bases and J lost 0 bases. Drawing the rest from reference TRBV15 and TRBJ2-7, the complete variable domain is DAMVIQNPRYQVTQFGKPVTLSCSQTLNHNVMYWYQQKSSQAPKLLFHYYDKDFNNEADTPDNFQSRRPNTSFCFLDIRSPGLGDTAMYLCATTRDYSYEQYFGPGTRLTVT.